These 17 T cell receptor beta chains were all obtained from the same sample, sequenced in a study of blood T cell repertoires in COVID-19. Sequenced by immunoSEQ multiplex PCR; TCRdb stores in-frame clones only, minus some. The sample lists 70,000 to 95,000 clones; just under 85% were seen once. The sample was peripheral blood. Receptors were obtained from a woman aged 70-85 years with active or convalescent COVID-19.

The chain is built from TRBV19 and TRBJ2-3; 15 bases fit TRBD2. The CDR3 loop spans 16 amino acids. CDR1 and CDR2 (germline): LNHDA, SQIVND (reference sequence). The junction had 5 bases not matched to a gene; V was cut back by 5 bases and J by 5 bases. CDR3 sequence (DNA): TGTGCCAGTAGTCGGACTAGCGGGGGGGCGGTAGATACGCAGTATTTT. Amino acids: CASSRTSGGAVDTQYF.

DNA of the CDR3: TGCAGCGTTGCTGACAGGGGTGGAAACACCATATATTTT. Translating it yields CSVADRGGNTIYF. The gene calls are TRBV29-1 and TRBJ1-3; 8 bases match TRBD1. CDR1 and CDR2 (germline): SQVTM, ANQGSEA. This CDR3 has 13 residues. The junction had 2 bases not matched to a gene; V was cut back by 4 bases and J by 3 bases. The variable domain in full, with the rest retrieved from reference TRBV29-1 and TRBJ1-3, is SAVISQKPSRDICQRGTSLTIQCQVDSQVTMMFWYRQQPGQSLTLIATANQGSEATYESGFVIDKFPISRPNLTFSTLTVSNMSPEDSSIYLCSVADRGGNTIYFGEGSWLTVV.

The V and J genes are TRBV3-1 (or the pseudogene TRBV3-2) and TRBJ2-7; D perhaps matches TRBD2 (5 bases). CDR3 length equals 15 residues. CDR1 is LGHDT and CDR2 is YNNKEL in the germline V gene (reference sequence). V lost 4 bases and J lost 7, with 20 bases in between. CDR3 in amino acids: CASSPGILNPREQYF. CDR3 DNA: TGTGCCAGCAGCCCCGGGATTCTAAACCCACGGGAGCAGTACTTC.

The rearrangement joins TRBV15 to TRBJ2-7, with D tentatively TRBD2 (5 bases). This CDR3 spans 12 amino acids. Germline V gene sequence: CDR1 LNHNV, CDR2 YYDKDF (reference sequence). V lost 0 bases and J 9 bases, leaving 9 bases between the germline ends. CDR3 in DNA: TGTGCCACCAGCAGAGATCGGAGGAGGCAGTACTTC. Translated, it gives CATSRDRRRQYF.

This clone was counted a few times. This chain joins TRBV7-2 and TRBJ1-5, with a tentative D call TRBD1 (6 bases). The germline V gene has CDR1 SGHTA and CDR2 FQGNSA. The CDR3 length is 15 residues. V was trimmed by 3 bases and J by 0 bases, leaving 9 bases between them. CDR3 nucleotide sequence: TGTGCCAGCAGCTTGGGACAATATAGCAATCAGCCCCAGCATTTT. It codes for CASSLGQYSNQPQHF.

This clone was seen more than once but under ten times. The V call is TRBV9, the J call TRBJ1-3; a weak D match, TRBD1 (6 bases). Trimming removed 4 bases from V and 2 bases from J, with 13 bases in between. The CDR3 spans 15 residues. Germline V gene data show CDR1 as SGDLS and CDR2 as YYNGEE. The DNA of the CDR3 is TGTGCCAGCAGCACCATGACAGGCACTGGAAACACCATATATTTT. This sequence encodes CASSTMTGTGNTIYF.

The chain employs TRBV18 and TRBJ1-5; D ambiguous. The length of the CDR3 is 15 residues. V was clipped by 3 bases and J by 0 bases, with 9 bases between them. Germline V gene sequence: CDR1 KGHSH, CDR2 LQKENI. The CDR3 region has the DNA TGTGCCAGCTCACCTGGCGGCTCTAGCAATCAGCCCCAGCATTTT. The encoded protein is CASSPGGSSNQPQHF.

In DNA, the CDR3 is TGTGCCACTAAGACAGGGGGGGGTGGCTACACCTTC. Its translation: CATKTGGGGYTF. The V call is TRBV10-3, the J call TRBJ1-2; 9 positions match TRBD1. Germline V gives CDR1 ENHRY, CDR2 SYGVKD. J lost 7 bases, V lost 10 bases, and 7 bases had no gene match. The CDR3 loop spans 12 amino acids.

The V and J genes are TRBV7-9 and TRBJ2-1; 8 positions agree with TRBD2. Germline V CDR1 and CDR2: SEHNR, FQNEAQ (reference sequence). This CDR3 has 14 residues. The junction had 5 bases not matched to a gene; V was cut back by 5 bases and J by 5 bases. The CDR3 DNA follows: TGTGCCAGCAGCCTAACTAGCGGACACAATGAGCAGTTCTTC. The encoded protein is CASSLTSGHNEQFF.

The rearrangement links TRBV4-2 to TRBJ2-5; 10 nucleotides align to TRBD2. Trimming took 4 bases from V and 5 from J; bases not matched to a gene: 7. Germline V lookup: CDR1 LGHNA, CDR2 YNFKEQ. The CDR3 extends over 15 amino acids. The CDR3 coding sequence is TGTGCCAGCAGCCCCCCTTCTAGCGGGGGTGAGACCCAGTACTTC. This sequence encodes CASSPPSSGGETQYF.

The chain links TRBV3-1 (or the pseudogene TRBV3-2) to TRBJ1-4; 9 bases fit TRBD1. From germline, CDR1 is LGHDT and CDR2 YNNKEL (reference sequence). The V segment lost 1 base and the J segment 10 bases; nucleotides outside the gene matches: 1. CDR3 length equals 13 residues. CDR3 protein: CASSQGQGGKLFF. The CDR3 DNA is TGTGCCAGCAGCCAAGGACAGGGGGGAAAACTGTTTTTT.

The chain joins TRBV29-1 to TRBJ2-7; a possible D gene is TRBD2 (6 bases). In germline, CDR1 is SQVTM, CDR2 ANQGSEA. The CDR3 is made up of 17 amino acids. V shed 0 bases and J shed 9 bases, with 27 bases lying between them. The CDR3 DNA reads as TGCAGCGTTGAAGATCTGGGGGACTCTGGCGTGAGTGGACGGCAGTACTTC. Its protein product is CSVEDLGDSGVSGRQYF.

The V gene is TRBV5-4, the J gene TRBJ1-3; 8 nucleotides match TRBD1. Germline-derived CDR1 and CDR2 are SGHNT and YYREEE (reference sequence). Unmatched junction bases numbered 3, after V lost 0 bases and J lost 4 bases. The CDR3 is made up of 15 amino acids. The CDR3 DNA reads TGTGCCAGCAGCTTGGCAGGGGGCCGCGGAAACACCATATATTTT. Protein product: CASSLAGGRGNTIYF.

This clone was recorded a few times. The CDR3 sequence is CASSSSGFDYGYTF. The CDR3 DNA is TGTGCCAGCAGCTCGTCAGGGTTCGATTATGGCTACACCTTC. The chain combines TRBV5-4 with TRBJ1-2; D is possibly TRBD1 (5 bases). The V end lost 3 bases, the J end lost 5 bases, and 14 bases lay between the germline ends. The germline gives CDR1 SGHNT, CDR2 YYREEE (reference sequence). The CDR3 spans 14 residues.

The chain uses TRBV4-1 and TRBJ1-3; no firm D call. The CDR3 covers 18 residues. The V end lost 0 bases, the J end lost 0 bases, and 15 bases lay between the germline ends. The germline V gene has CDR1 MGHRA and CDR2 YSYEKL. CDR3 protein: CASSQDGQVLSSGNTIYF. DNA for the CDR3: TGCGCCAGCAGCCAAGATGGTCAGGTCCTATCCTCTGGAAACACCATATATTTT.

This chain connects TRBV5-4 to TRBJ1-1, with a weak D call TRBD1 (5 bases). Trimming took 1 base from V and 5 from J, leaving 12 bases between them. The CDR3 runs to 14 residues. Germline V gene lookup returns CDR1 SGHNT and CDR2 YYREEE (reference sequence). For the CDR3, the DNA is TGTGCCAGCAGCTTGCAGGGCTCGCGGACTGAAGCTTTCTTT. The encoded protein is CASSLQGSRTEAFF.

The rearrangement links TRBV5-1 to TRBJ1-4; 9 bases are a match to TRBD1. The CDR3 runs to 15 residues. Trimming cost V 3 bases and J 8 bases; bases outside gene matches: 8. Per germline, CDR1 SGHRS and CDR2 YFSETQ. The CDR3 DNA reads TGCGCCAGCAGCTCTAGACAGGGGGGTGACGAAAAACTGTTTTTT. It is translated as CASSSRQGGDEKLFF.